This TCR beta chain came from a study of shared clonotypes between healthy human individuals. The overall study: Each donor's CD8 memory used one plate, CD8 naive two, each CD4 subset three.

CDR3 length equals 9 residues. On this clone itself: What it recognizes is unknown.

General study points: Researchers sampled only blood; tissue repertoires likely differ. An effect of sequencing depth on clonotype sharing among donors was expected.

Per the original data handling: Filtering was not the same, since immunoSEQ gave junction-only sequences without quality scores. Assay: immunoSEQ multiplex PCR; the TCRdb copy retains only in-frame clones and omits some. V and J calls and clone size are those listed in that table; D and trimming were worked out from the DNA. The table has around 1.5 million clones, 98% seen once; the top ten hold 0.45%. The V gene is TRBV21-1, the J gene TRBJ2-2; the table assigns TRBD2, which was not confirmed against the DNA. TRBV21-1 is a listed pseudogene. The sample consisted of naive CD4+ T cells sorted from blood. As for subset: CD45RA+ positively selected. The clonotype comes from a man younger than 40 in good health. Here the CDR3 DNA reads TGTGCCACCTGTGGGGAGCTGTTTTTT. Translated, it gives CATCGELFF.